These 16 T cell receptor beta chains were all obtained from the same sample, sequenced in a study of cytomegalovirus exposure and HLA in healthy donors. PCR was performed using 60 Vbeta and 13 Jbeta primers. The assay was immunoSEQ multiplex PCR, and TCRdb's table has in-frame clones only and misses some. The data show about 94,000 clones, with around 73% seen just once and around 0.76% held by the top ten. What was sequenced was PBMCs. These TCRs come from a woman in her sixties or seventies in good health and CMV-seronegative.

This rearrangement joins TRBV6-1 to TRBJ1-1; 7 nucleotides line up with TRBD1. Trimming took 4 bases from V and 1 from J; bases not matched to a gene: 3. The CDR3 runs to 14 residues. The germline V gene encodes CDR1 MNHNS and CDR2 SASEGT. The CDR3 spells CASSGDSQNTEAFF. Written as DNA, the CDR3 is TGTGCCAGCAGTGGGGACAGTCAGAACACTGAAGCTTTCTTT.

This clone has a single count. V is TRBV7-6 and J is TRBJ2-1; D unclear. V lost 1 base, J lost 8 bases, and 6 bases lay in between. The CDR3 length is 12 residues. Germline-derived CDR1 and CDR2 are SGHVS and FNYEAQ. CDR3 in amino acids: CASSLVRDEQFF. As DNA, the CDR3 is TGTGCCAGCAGCTTAGTGCGCGATGAGCAGTTCTTC. Full variable domain (remainder filled in from reference TRBV7-6 and TRBJ2-1): GAGVSQSPRYKVTKRGQDVALRCDPISGHVSLYWYRQALGQGPEFLTYFNYEAQQDKSGLPNDRFSAERPEGSISTLTIQRTEQRDSAMYRCASSLVRDEQFFGPGTRLTVL.

The CDR3 region has the DNA TGTGCCAGCAGTTCTCCGGGACAGGGACTCCACGAGCAGTACTTC. Translated, it gives CASSSPGQGLHEQYF. This chain uses TRBV6-5 with TRBJ2-7, with 9 positions matching TRBD1. V lost 4 bases to trimming and J lost 5 bases; unmatched junction nucleotides: 9. Germline V lookup: CDR1 MNHEY, CDR2 SVGAGI. The CDR3 has 15 residues.

In this sample, this clone turned up a few times. The chain recombines TRBV6-5 with TRBJ2-7, with TRBD1 as a possible D gene (5 bases). This CDR3 is 14 amino acids long. From germline, CDR1 is MNHEY and CDR2 SVGAGI. The ends were cut back, 2 bases at V and 3 bases at J, with 11 bases in the middle. The CDR3 reads CASSYGQGFYEQYF. The CDR3 DNA reads TGTGCCAGCAGTTACGGTCAGGGCTTCTACGAGCAGTACTTC.

The rearrangement uses TRBV2 and TRBJ2-7; 9 nucleotides match TRBD1. The CDR3 runs to 14 residues. The V and J ends lost 6 bases and 4 bases, in that order; junction bases with no gene match: 7. Germline CDR1 is SNHLY and CDR2 is FYNNEI. This CDR3 reads CASSGRTGEYEQYF. CDR3 nucleotide sequence: TGTGCCAGCAGCGGCAGGACAGGGGAATACGAGCAGTACTTC.

The chain combines TRBV27 with TRBJ2-5; perhaps TRBD2 as D (5 bases). Germline CDR1 and CDR2: MNHEY and SMNVEV (reference sequence). Trimming took 3 bases from V and 5 from J, leaving 10 bases between them. CDR3 length: 13 residues. The CDR3 nucleotides read TGTGCCAGCAGTTTTAGAGGGCTTGAGACCCAGTACTTC. Its protein product is CASSFRGLETQYF.

The chain employs TRBV29-1 and TRBJ2-1; unclear D gene. Trimming shortened V by 5 bases and J by 6 bases, and 14 bases separated the two germline ends. CDR1 and CDR2 (germline): SQVTM, ANQGSEA. CDR3 size: 13 residues. The CDR3 DNA reads TGCAGCGTTCGGCCTGAATGGAGCAATGAGCAGTTCTTC. Translation: CSVRPEWSNEQFF.

The CDR3 is CASSLAGLVNTEAFF. In DNA, the CDR3 is TGCGCCAGCAGCTTGGCGGGGTTGGTGAACACTGAAGCTTTCTTT. This chain uses TRBV5-1 with TRBJ1-1; D uncertain. V was cut by 0 bases and J by 0 bases, with 9 bases left in between. The CDR3 length is 15 residues. The germline V gene encodes CDR1 SGHRS and CDR2 YFSETQ.

The chain has TRBV23-1 and TRBJ2-5; perhaps TRBD1 as D (6 bases). TRBV23-1 carries the ORF label, with uncertain function. CDR3 size: 12 residues. Trimming left V 3 bases short and J 11 bases short, with 13 bases between. Written as DNA, the CDR3 is TGCGCCAGCAGTCACGGTAGGACAGTACAGTACTTC. This gives the protein CASSHGRTVQYF.

V usage is TRBV27 and J usage is TRBJ1-2; TRBD1 matches at 8 bases. Germline assignment: CDR1 MNHEY and CDR2 SMNVEV (reference sequence). CDR3 length: 13 amino acids. V gave up 9 bases and J gave up 1 base; unmatched junction bases: 4. The chain's CDR3 is CASRTGYNYGYTF. The DNA for the CDR3 is TGTGCCAGTAGGACAGGGTATAACTATGGCTACACCTTC.

This clone was seen a few times. The gene calls are TRBV15 and TRBJ1-6; 9 nucleotides align to TRBD1. V shed 5 bases and J 11 bases; nucleotides not matched to a gene: 7. Per germline, CDR1 LNHNV and CDR2 YYDKDF (reference sequence). This CDR3 is 14 amino acids long. As DNA, the CDR3 is TGTGCCACCAGCGGGGGACAGGGAGATGCACCCCTCCACTTT. It codes for CATSGGQGDAPLHF.

This clone was found a few times. The chain uses TRBV7-8 and TRBJ2-7; tentatively, D is TRBD2 (7 bases). The CDR3 length is 15 residues. In germline, CDR1 is SGHVS, CDR2 FQNEAQ. V lost 8 bases and J 7 bases, leaving 24 bases between the germline ends. CDR3: CASGRRGALSEEQYF. The CDR3 bases are TGTGCCAGCGGTCGTCGGGGGGCCCTAAGTGAAGAGCAGTACTTC. The full variable domain, its missing parts supplied by reference TRBV7-8 and TRBJ2-7, is GAGVSQSPRYKVAKRGQDVALRCDPISGHVSLFWYQQALGQGPEFLTYFQNEAQLDKSGLPSDRFFAERPEGSVSTLKIQRTQQEDSAVYLCASGRRGALSEEQYFGPGTRLTVT.

The genes are TRBV18 and TRBJ1-5; D may be TRBD1 (6 bases). This CDR3 contains 16 residues. The V end lost 2 bases, the J end lost 5 bases, and 16 bases lay between the germline ends. Germline lookup yields CDR1 KGHSH and CDR2 LQKENI. The CDR3 loop is CASSPTSGARDQPQHF. The DNA of the CDR3 is TGTGCCAGCTCACCAACATCAGGGGCCAGGGATCAGCCCCAGCATTTT.

J is TRBJ1-5 and V is TRBV7-9; 9 nucleotides match TRBD1. The trim removed 1 base at V and 7 bases at J, leaving 5 bases unmatched. This CDR3 is built from 15 residues. In germline, CDR1 is SEHNR, CDR2 FQNEAQ (reference sequence). The CDR3 DNA sequence: TGTGCCAGCAGCTTAGGGACAGGGGAATCCCAGCCCCAGCATTTT. Translation: CASSLGTGESQPQHF.

This clone appeared a few times. V usage is TRBV5-6 and J usage is TRBJ2-7; TRBD2 agrees at 7 bases. The germline CDR1 and CDR2 sequences are SGHDT and YYEEEE. This CDR3 is 14 amino acids long. V lost 7 bases to trimming and J lost 0 bases; unmatched junction nucleotides: 7. CDR3 in amino acids: CASGGGQHSYEQYF. Written as DNA, the CDR3 is TGTGCCAGCGGGGGAGGGCAGCACTCCTACGAGCAGTACTTC.

This clone appeared a few times. This sequence joins TRBV7-9 and TRBJ2-3; D not certain. The V end was cut by 1 base, the J end by 0 bases, with 8 bases between. CDR1 and CDR2 from the germline V gene are SEHNR and FQNEAQ (reference sequence). CDR3 length: 15 residues. CDR3 sequence reads: CASSLGSRSTDTQYF. DNA for the CDR3: TGTGCCAGCAGCTTAGGGAGCCGCAGCACAGATACGCAGTATTTT.